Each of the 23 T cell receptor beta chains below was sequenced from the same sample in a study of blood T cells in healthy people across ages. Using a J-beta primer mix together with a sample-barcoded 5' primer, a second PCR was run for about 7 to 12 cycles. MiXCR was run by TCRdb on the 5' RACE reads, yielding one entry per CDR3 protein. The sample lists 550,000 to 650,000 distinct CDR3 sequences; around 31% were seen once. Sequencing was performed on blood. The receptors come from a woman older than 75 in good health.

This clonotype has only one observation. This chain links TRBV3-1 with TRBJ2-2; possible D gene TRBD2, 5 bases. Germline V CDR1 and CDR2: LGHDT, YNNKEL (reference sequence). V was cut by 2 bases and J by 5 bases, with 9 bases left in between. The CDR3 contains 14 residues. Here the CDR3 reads CASSQWTGTGELFF. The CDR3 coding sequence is TGTGCCAGCAGCCAATGGACGGGAACCGGGGAGCTGTTTTTT.

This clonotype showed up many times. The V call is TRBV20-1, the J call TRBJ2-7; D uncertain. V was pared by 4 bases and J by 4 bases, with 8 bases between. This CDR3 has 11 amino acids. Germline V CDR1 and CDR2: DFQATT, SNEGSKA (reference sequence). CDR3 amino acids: CSAMGQYEQYF. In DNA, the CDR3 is TGCAGTGCTATGGGCCAATACGAGCAGTACTTC.

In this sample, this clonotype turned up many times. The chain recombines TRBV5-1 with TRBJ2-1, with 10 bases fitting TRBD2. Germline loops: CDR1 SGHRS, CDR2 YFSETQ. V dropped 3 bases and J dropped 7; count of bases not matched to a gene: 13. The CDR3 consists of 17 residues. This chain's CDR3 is CASSSRASGGSTNEQFF. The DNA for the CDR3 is TGCGCCAGCAGCTCCCGTGCTAGCGGGGGATCTACTAATGAGCAGTTCTTC.

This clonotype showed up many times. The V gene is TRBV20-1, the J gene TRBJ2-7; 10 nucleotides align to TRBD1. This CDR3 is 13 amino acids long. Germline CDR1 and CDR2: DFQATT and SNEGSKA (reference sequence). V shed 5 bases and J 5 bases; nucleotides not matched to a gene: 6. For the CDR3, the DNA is TGCAGTGCTTGGACAGGGGGATCCAACGAGCAGTACTTC. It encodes CSAWTGGSNEQYF.

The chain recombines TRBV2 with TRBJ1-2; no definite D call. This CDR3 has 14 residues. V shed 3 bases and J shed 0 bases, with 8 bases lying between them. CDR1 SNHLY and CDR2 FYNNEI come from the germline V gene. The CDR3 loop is CASSDSTPNYGYTF. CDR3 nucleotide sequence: TGTGCCAGCAGTGACAGCACACCTAACTATGGCTACACCTTC.

CDR3 loop: CASSLAATEYEQYF. CDR3 bases: TGTGCCAGCAGCTTAGCCGCAACTGAATACGAGCAGTACTTC. The rearrangement links TRBV7-2 to TRBJ2-4; D unresolved. Matching the DNA end better, TRBJ2-7 makes the J call doubtful. Looked up from germline, CDR1 is SGHTA and CDR2 is FQGNSA. CDR3 length equals 14 residues.

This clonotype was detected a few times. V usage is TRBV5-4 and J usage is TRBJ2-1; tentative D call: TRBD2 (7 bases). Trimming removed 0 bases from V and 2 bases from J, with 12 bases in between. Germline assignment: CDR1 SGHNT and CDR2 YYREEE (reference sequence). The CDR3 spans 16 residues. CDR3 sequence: CASSLAPGGPYNEQFF. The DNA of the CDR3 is TGTGCCAGCAGCTTGGCCCCGGGGGGCCCCTACAATGAGCAGTTCTTC.

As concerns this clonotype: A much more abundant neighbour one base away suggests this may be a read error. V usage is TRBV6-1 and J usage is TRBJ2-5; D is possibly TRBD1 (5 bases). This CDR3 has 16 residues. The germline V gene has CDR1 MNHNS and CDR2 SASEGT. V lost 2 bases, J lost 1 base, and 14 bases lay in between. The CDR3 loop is CASSETPFRVQETQYF. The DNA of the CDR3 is TGTGCCAGCAGTGAAACCCCCTTCAGGGTCCAAGAGACCCAGTACTTC.

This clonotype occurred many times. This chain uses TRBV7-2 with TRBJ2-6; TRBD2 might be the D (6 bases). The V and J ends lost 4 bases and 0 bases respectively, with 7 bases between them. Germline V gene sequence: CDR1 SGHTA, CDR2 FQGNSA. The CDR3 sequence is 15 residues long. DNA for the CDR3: TGTGCCAGCAGCTCCGGGAGCTCTGGGGCCAACGTCCTGACTTTC. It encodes CASSSGSSGANVLTF.

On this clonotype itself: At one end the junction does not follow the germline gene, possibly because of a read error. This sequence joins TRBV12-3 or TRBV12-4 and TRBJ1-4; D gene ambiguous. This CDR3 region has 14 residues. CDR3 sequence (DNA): TGTGCCGGCAGTTTCCGATCAACTAATGAAAAACTGTTTTTT. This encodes CAGSFRSTNEKLFF.

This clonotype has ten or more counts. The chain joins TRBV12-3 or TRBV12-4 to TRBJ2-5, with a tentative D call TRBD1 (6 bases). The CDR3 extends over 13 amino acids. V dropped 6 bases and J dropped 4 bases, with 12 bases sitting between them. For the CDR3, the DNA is TGTGCCAGCAGCAAACAGGGTCCAGAGACCCAGTACTTC. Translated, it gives CASSKQGPETQYF.

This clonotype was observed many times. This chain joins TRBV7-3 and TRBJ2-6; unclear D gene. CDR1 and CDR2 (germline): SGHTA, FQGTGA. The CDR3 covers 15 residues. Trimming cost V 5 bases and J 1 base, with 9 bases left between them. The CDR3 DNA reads TGTGCCAGCAGCGGTAGAACTTCTGGGGCCAACGTCCTGACTTTC. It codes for CASSGRTSGANVLTF.

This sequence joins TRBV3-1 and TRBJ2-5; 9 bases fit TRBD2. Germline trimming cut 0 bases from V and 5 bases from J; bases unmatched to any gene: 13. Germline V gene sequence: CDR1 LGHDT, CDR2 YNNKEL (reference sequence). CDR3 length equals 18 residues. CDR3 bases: TGTGCCAGCAGCCAAGAGGGCTTAGCGGGAGCACAGTGGGAGACCCAGTACTTC. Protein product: CASSQEGLAGAQWETQYF.

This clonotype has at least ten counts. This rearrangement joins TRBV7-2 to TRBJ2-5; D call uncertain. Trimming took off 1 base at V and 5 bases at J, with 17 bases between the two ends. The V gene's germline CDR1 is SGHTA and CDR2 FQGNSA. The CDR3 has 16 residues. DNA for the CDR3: TGTGCCAGCAGCTTAGAGAGCCGGTTCGCACGGGAGACCCAGTACTTC. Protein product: CASSLESRFARETQYF.

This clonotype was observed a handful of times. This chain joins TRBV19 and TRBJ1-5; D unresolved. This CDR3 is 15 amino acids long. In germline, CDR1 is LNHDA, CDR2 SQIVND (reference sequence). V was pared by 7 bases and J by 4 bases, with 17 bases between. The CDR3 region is CASTPESTINQPQHF. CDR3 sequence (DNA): TGTGCCAGTACTCCCGAGAGCACGATTAATCAGCCCCAGCATTTT.

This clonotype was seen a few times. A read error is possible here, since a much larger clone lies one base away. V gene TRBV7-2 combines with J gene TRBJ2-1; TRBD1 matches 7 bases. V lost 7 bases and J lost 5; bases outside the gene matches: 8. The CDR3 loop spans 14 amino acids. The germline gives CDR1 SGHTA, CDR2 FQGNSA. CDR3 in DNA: TGTGCCAGCAAGCAGGGGGAATGGAACAATGAGCAGTTCTTC. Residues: CASKQGEWNNEQFF.

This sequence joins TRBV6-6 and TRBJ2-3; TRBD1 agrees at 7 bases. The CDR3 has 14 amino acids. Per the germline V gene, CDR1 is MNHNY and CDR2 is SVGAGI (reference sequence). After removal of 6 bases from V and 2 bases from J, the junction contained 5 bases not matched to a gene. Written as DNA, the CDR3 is TGTGCCAGCAGCAGGGGGACACTCACAGATACGCAGTATTTT. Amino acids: CASSRGTLTDTQYF.

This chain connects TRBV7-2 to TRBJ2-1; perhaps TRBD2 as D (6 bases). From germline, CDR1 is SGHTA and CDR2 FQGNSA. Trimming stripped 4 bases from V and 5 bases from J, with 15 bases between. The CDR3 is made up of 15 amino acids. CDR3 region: CASSSLPGENNEQFF. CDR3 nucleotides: TGTGCCAGCAGCTCCCTTCCGGGGGAGAACAATGAGCAGTTCTTC.

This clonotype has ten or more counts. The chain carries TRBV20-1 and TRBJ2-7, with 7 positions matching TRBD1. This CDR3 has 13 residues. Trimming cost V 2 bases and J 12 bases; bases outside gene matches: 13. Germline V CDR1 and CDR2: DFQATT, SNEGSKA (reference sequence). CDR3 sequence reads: CSARSPQEQGMYF. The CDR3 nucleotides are TGCAGTGCTAGAAGCCCTCAAGAACAGGGGATGTACTTC.

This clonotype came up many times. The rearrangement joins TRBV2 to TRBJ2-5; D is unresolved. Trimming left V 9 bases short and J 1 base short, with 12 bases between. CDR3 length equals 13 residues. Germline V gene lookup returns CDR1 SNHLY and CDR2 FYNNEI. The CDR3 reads CARAVAGQETQYF. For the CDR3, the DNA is TGTGCCAGGGCCGTGGCAGGCCAAGAGACCCAGTACTTC.

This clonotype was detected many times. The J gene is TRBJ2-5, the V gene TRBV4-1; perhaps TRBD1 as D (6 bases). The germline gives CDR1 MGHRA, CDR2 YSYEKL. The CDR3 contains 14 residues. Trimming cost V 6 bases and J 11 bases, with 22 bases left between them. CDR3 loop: CASRNNRQGTPQYF. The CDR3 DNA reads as TGCGCCAGCAGAAACAATCGCCAGGGGACACCGCAGTACTTC.

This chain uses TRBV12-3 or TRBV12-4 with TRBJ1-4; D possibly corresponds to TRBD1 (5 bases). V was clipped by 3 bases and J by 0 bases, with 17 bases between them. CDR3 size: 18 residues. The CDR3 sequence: CASSLGGVGMATNEKLFF. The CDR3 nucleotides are TGTGCCAGCAGTTTGGGAGGGGTCGGGATGGCAACTAATGAAAAACTGTTTTTT.

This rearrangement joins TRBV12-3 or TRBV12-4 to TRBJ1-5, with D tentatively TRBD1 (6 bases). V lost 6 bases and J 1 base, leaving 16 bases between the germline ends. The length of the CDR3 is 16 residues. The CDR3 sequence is CASSPRGGRSNQPQHF. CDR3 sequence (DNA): TGTGCCAGCAGCCCGCGGGGGGGCAGGAGCAATCAGCCCCAGCATTTT.